Here is one T cell receptor beta chain with its context. Original processing notes: From reference gene primer amplification, estimates of nucleated cell counts were derived. Assay: immunoSEQ multiplex PCR; the TCRdb copy retains only in-frame clones and omits some. The DNA gave D and trimming, while V, J and clone size come from that table. The sample contains 150,000 to 200,000 clones, about 80% of which appear only once. The entry originates in a study of blood T cell repertoires in COVID-19. Looking at the study overall: The study drew acute and convalescent COVID-19 samples from the United States, Italy and Spain. Nucleic acid was either cDNA or gDNA, and it came from T cells, B-cell-depleted T cells, or PBMCs.

Per germline, CDR1 SGHAT and CDR2 FQDESV (reference sequence). The V gene lost 3 bases and the J gene lost 5 bases, with 10 bases spanning the gap. This CDR3 spans 13 amino acids. This rearrangement joins TRBV11-1 to TRBJ2-5; possibly TRBD2 for D (5 bases). The sample consisted of peripheral blood. The sequence derives from a woman between 50 and 59 years old with active or convalescent COVID-19. This CDR3 is CASSLGRLETQYF. The CDR3 DNA sequence: TGTGCCAGCAGCTTGGGGAGATTGGAGACCCAGTACTTC.